A single T cell receptor beta chain is shown here with its context. Germline V gives CDR1 LGHDT, CDR2 YNNKEL (reference sequence). This CDR3 is built from 15 residues. The V end lost 7 bases, the J end lost 0 bases, and 14 bases lay between the germline ends. The sample originates from a study of blood T cell repertoires in COVID-19. Study summary: Samples representing acute and convalescent COVID-19 were sourced from the United States, Italy and Spain. Sample material is recorded as cDNA or gDNA derived from T cells, B-cell-depleted T cells, or PBMCs.

Authors' processing steps: Reference gene primers were amplified, and this amplification served to estimate nucleated cell counts. Assay: immunoSEQ multiplex PCR; the TCRdb copy retains only in-frame clones and omits some. That table gives V, J and clone size, and the DNA gave D and trimming. The sample records about 210,000 clones, about 86% being singletons. J is TRBJ2-3 and V is TRBV3-1 (or the pseudogene TRBV3-2), with D maybe TRBD2 (5 bases). The TCR sequence derives from a man between 18 and 35 years old with active or convalescent COVID-19. What was sequenced was peripheral blood. CDR3 in amino acids: CASTLRDTSTDTQYF. The DNA of the CDR3 is TGTGCCAGCACCCTGAGGGATACTAGCACAGATACGCAGTATTTT.